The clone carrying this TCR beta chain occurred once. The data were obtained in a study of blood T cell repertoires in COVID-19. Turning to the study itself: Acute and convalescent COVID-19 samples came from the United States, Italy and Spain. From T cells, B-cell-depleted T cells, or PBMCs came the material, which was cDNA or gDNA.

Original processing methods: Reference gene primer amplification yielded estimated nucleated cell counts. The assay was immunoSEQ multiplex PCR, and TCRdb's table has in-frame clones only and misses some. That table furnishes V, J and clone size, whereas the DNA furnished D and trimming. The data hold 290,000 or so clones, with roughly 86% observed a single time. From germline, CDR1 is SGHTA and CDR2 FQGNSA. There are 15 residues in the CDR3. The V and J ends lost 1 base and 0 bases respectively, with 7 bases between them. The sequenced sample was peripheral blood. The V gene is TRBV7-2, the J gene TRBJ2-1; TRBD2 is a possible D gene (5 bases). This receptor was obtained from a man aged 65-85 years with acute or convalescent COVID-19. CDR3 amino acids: CASSLVGISYNEQFF. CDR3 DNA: TGTGCCAGCAGCTTAGTCGGGATCTCCTACAATGAGCAGTTCTTC.